This T cell receptor (beta chain) emerged from a study of CD4 T cells in relation to SARS-CoV-2 and coronaviruses. Study-level information: TCR beta CDR3s were sequenced after approximately nine-day antigen culture of PBMCs.

This CDR3 has 14 residues. V lost 3 bases and J lost 1, with 10 bases in between. Looked up from germline, CDR1 is MDHEN and CDR2 is SYDVKM. Unexposed donor CD4+ T cells date from about 2011-2018, before the COVID-19 pandemic. The cells were cultured for 10 days before CD4+ T cells were isolated. Unexposed-donor CD4+ T cells were probed with SARS-CoV-2 S/N and four cold-coronavirus spikes, cells permitting. Study results and caveats: Each donor contributed either pre-pandemic or post-infection samples, not both.

Sequencing used immunoSEQ multiplex PCR; TCRdb keeps in-frame clones, though not all of them. The sample records approximately 25,000 clones, over 70% being singletons. Concerning this clone itself: Its cognate antigen is unknown.

This TCR derives from a human donor in good health. The sample was CD4+ T cells from PBMCs, cultured in vitro. The genes are TRBV28 and TRBJ2-7, with a tentative D call TRBD2 (6 bases). CDR3 bases: TGTGCCAGCAGTTTGGAGGGCTGGTCCTACGAGCAGTACTTC. Amino acid sequence: CASSLEGWSYEQYF.